The clone carrying this TCR beta chain was found once. Original processing notes: The assay estimated nucleated cells by amplifying reference gene primers. Clones were sequenced by immunoSEQ multiplex PCR, and TCRdb holds only the in-frame ones, with some missing. V, J and clone size are taken as reported in that table, and D and trimming were inferred from the DNA itself. This sample has 85,000 or so clones; 81% occur once, and the top ten carry about 45%. These data are taken from a study of blood T cell repertoires in COVID-19. Study background: Acute and convalescent COVID-19 specimens originated in the United States, Italy and Spain. T cells, B-cell-depleted T cells, or PBMCs provided the cDNA or gDNA that served as material.

Per the germline V gene, CDR1 is MNHEY and CDR2 is SVGEGT. The CDR3 extends over 14 amino acids. J gave up 5 bases and V 1 base, and 4 bases lay outside the gene matches. The sequence derives from a man aged 80 or over with acute or convalescent COVID-19. The chain couples TRBV6-2 or TRBV6-3 to TRBJ2-5; TRBD2 matches 7 bases. The sample taken for sequencing was peripheral blood. The CDR3 protein is CASSYFHGGETQYF. As DNA, the CDR3 is TGTGCCAGCAGTTACTTTCACGGGGGGGAGACCCAGTACTTC.